This TCR beta chain was recovered during a study of blood T cell repertoires in COVID-19. The CDR3 covers 15 residues. Germline V gene lookup returns CDR1 SGHTA and CDR2 FQGNSA. V was pared by 5 bases and J by 8 bases, with 7 bases of the junction left unmatched. Generated by immunoSEQ multiplex PCR, the TCRdb table keeps only in-frame clones and is missing some. The table has a few hundred thousand clones, 70% to 90% seen once. The sample comprised peripheral blood. This sequence was found in a human donor with COVID-19, enrolled during active disease. The donor label of this sample is uncertain. The rearrangement joins TRBV7-2 to TRBJ2-1; 12 nucleotides line up with TRBD2. CDR3 nucleotides: TGTGCCAGCAGCCGTTGGACTAGCGGGAACGATGAGCAGTTCTTC. Its protein product is CASSRWTSGNDEQFF.